The 9 T cell receptor beta chains given below trace back to one sample, sequenced in a study of cytomegalovirus exposure and HLA in healthy donors. Clones were read by immunoSEQ multiplex PCR, and TCRdb kept only the in-frame ones, dropping some. Counted here are 150,000 to 200,000 clones, roughly nine tenths occurring once; the ten biggest clones make up around 6%. The sequencing sample was made of PBMCs. These receptors originate from a woman in her twenties or thirties in good health and CMV-seronegative.

The chain joins TRBV10-1 to TRBJ2-7, with D possibly being TRBD1 (6 bases). Germline values: CDR1 WNHNN, CDR2 SYGVQD (reference sequence). The CDR3 spans 15 residues. Deletions cut 3 bases from V and 5 bases from J, with 17 bases between. For the CDR3, the DNA is TGCGCCAGCAGTGACACAGGGTATACGGTCCACGAGCAGTACTTC. Translating it yields CASSDTGYTVHEQYF.

The chain joins TRBV7-8 to TRBJ2-1, with D possibly matching TRBD1 (5 bases). Trimming cost V 2 bases and J 3 bases, with 11 bases left between them. In germline, CDR1 is SGHVS, CDR2 FQNEAQ. CDR3 length equals 15 residues. The CDR3 spells CASSLLGVDYNEQFF. In DNA form, the CDR3 reads TGTGCCAGCAGCTTATTAGGGGTCGACTACAATGAGCAGTTCTTC.

CDR3 region: CASRRLAGDHNEQFF. The CDR3 DNA reads TGTGCCAGCAGGAGACTAGCGGGAGACCACAATGAGCAGTTCTTC. The genes are TRBV6-5 and TRBJ2-1; the match to TRBD2 covers 12 bases. V shed 6 bases, J shed 5 bases, and the junction held 5 bases outside the gene matches. Germline loops: CDR1 MNHEY, CDR2 SVGAGI. The CDR3 is made up of 15 amino acids.

The gene calls are TRBV4-2 and TRBJ2-3; tentative D call: TRBD1 (6 bases). V was cut by 1 base and J by 10 bases, with 18 bases left in between. Germline V gene sequence: CDR1 LGHNA, CDR2 YNFKEQ. The CDR3 is 15 residues long. Here the CDR3 reads CASSQGTVATLAQYF. The CDR3, as DNA: TGTGCCAGCAGCCAAGGGACAGTAGCTACGTTAGCGCAGTATTTT.

The chain has TRBV2 and TRBJ2-3; D not resolved. Germline CDR1 reads SNHLY; CDR2 reads FYNNEI. V lost 3 bases and J 1 base, leaving 11 bases between the germline ends. This CDR3 has 15 amino acids. The CDR3 here is CASSEQQLGTDTQYF. The CDR3 DNA follows: TGTGCCAGCAGTGAGCAACAGCTGGGCACAGATACGCAGTATTTT. The full variable domain, with the rest looked up from reference TRBV2 and TRBJ2-3, is EPEVTQTPSHQVTQMGQEVILRCVPISNHLYFYWYRQILGQKVEFLVSFYNNEISEKSEIFDDQFSVERPDGSNFTLKIRSTKLEDSAMYFCASSEQQLGTDTQYFGPGTRLTVL.

The gene calls are TRBV9 and TRBJ2-3; tentatively, D is TRBD1 (7 bases). The V end was cut by 3 bases, the J end by 4 bases, with 15 bases between. From germline, CDR1 is SGDLS and CDR2 YYNGEE. The CDR3 covers 15 residues. CDR3 coding DNA: TGTGCCAGCAGCGGTTCAGGGGGGTTTCCAGATACGCAGTATTTT. This sequence encodes CASSGSGGFPDTQYF.

The gene calls are TRBV13 and TRBJ2-1; a weak D match, TRBD2 (5 bases). V lost 5 bases and J 7 bases, leaving 15 bases between the germline ends. Looked up from germline, CDR1 is PRHDT and CDR2 is FYEKMQ (reference sequence). There are 14 residues in the CDR3. CDR3 protein: CASSLRGVTNEQFF. CDR3 nucleotides: TGTGCCAGCAGCCTACGGGGTGTGACTAATGAGCAGTTCTTC.

The CDR3 reads CATSRAGTANNEQFF. As DNA, the CDR3 is TGTGCCACCAGCAGAGCTGGGACAGCCAACAATGAGCAGTTCTTC. The chain combines TRBV15 with TRBJ2-1, with 7 bases fitting TRBD1. The CDR3 runs to 15 residues. Germline CDR1 is LNHNV and CDR2 is YYDKDF (reference sequence). J gave up 5 bases and V 1 base, and 5 bases lay outside the gene matches.

J is TRBJ2-1 and V is TRBV5-6; 8 positions agree with TRBD2. The CDR3 is 18 residues long. Germline V CDR1 and CDR2: SGHDT, YYEEEE. Germline trimming cut 2 bases from V and 4 bases from J; bases unmatched to any gene: 14. The CDR3 protein is CASSFGQRGRPRYNEQFF. The CDR3 nucleotides are TGTGCCAGCAGCTTTGGCCAGCGGGGGAGACCTAGGTACAATGAGCAGTTCTTC.